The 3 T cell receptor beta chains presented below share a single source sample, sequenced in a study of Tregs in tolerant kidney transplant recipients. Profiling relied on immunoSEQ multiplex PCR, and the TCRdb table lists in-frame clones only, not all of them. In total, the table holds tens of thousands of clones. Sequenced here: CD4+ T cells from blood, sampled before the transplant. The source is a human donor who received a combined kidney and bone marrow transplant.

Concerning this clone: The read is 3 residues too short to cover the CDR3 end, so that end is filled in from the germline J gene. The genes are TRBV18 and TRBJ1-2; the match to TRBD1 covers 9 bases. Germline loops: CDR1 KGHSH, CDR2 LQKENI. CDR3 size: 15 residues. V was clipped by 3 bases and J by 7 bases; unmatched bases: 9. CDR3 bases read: TGTGCCAGCTCACCGCGACAGGGGGATGGTGCTGGC. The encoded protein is CASSPRQGDGAG. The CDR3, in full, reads CASSPRQGDGAGYTF.

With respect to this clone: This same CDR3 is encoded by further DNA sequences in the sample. This CDR3 reads CASSPQVRTEAFF. The sequenced CDR3 bases are TGTGCCAGCTCACCTCAGGTGCGCACTGAA. This sequence joins TRBV18 and TRBJ1-1; D remains ambiguous. Read data end 3 residues before the CDR3 end; the end is taken from the germline J gene. Trimming removed 3 bases from V and 4 bases from J, with 9 bases in between. The CDR3 length is 13 residues. Germline loops: CDR1 KGHSH, CDR2 LQKENI.

The sequenced part of the CDR3 DNA is TGTGCCAGCAGCTTACCAGTGGCCGAG. As protein: CASSLPVAE. The entire CDR3 is CASSLPVAEQYF. The V call is TRBV5-5, the J call TRBJ2-7; D is ambiguous. The read ends 3 residues before the CDR3 terminus; that terminus is restored from the germline J gene. Germline assignment: CDR1 SGHKS and CDR2 YYEKEE (reference sequence). Trimming left V 2 bases short and J 6 bases short, with 9 bases between. The CDR3 runs to 12 residues.